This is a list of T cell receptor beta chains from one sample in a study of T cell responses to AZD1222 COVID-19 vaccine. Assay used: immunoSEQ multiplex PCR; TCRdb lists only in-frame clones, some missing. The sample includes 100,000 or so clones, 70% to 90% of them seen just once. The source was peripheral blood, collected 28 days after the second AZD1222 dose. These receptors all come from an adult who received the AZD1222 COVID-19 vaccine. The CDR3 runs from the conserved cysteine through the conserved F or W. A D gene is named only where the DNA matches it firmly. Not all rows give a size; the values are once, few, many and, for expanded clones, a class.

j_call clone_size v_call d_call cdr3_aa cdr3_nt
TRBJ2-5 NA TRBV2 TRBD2 CASRATSGGAETQYF TGTGCCAGCAGGGCGACTAGCGGGGGGGCGGAGACCCAGTACTTC
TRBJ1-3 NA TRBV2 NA CASSEGLGMGSGNTIYF TGTGCCAGCAGTGAAGGTCTGGGAATGGGCTCTGGAAACACCATATATTTT
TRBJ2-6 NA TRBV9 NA CASSPHTRQPGANVLTF TGTGCCAGCAGCCCTCACACTAGACAGCCTGGGGCCAACGTCCTGACTTTC
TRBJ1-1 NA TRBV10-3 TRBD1 CAISYLGQGAGTFF TGTGCCATCAGTTATCTGGGACAGGGGGCCGGGACTTTCTTT
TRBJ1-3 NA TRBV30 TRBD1 CAWSSRGLSGNTIYF TGTGCCTGGAGTTCTAGGGGGCTCTCTGGAAACACCATATATTTT
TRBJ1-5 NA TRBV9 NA CASSVGPLRAGDQPQHF TGTGCCAGCAGCGTAGGACCCCTGAGGGCAGGGGATCAGCCCCAGCATTTT
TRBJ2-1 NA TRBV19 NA CASSIVFGTAKYNEQFF TGTGCCAGTAGTATAGTTTTCGGGACGGCGAAATACAATGAGCAGTTCTTC
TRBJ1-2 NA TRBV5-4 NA CASSLTGTGGYTF TGTGCCAGCAGCTTAACAGGGACGGGAGGCTACACCTTC
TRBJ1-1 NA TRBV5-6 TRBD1 CASSLPGTGTEAFF TGTGCCAGCAGCCTACCTGGGACAGGCACTGAAGCTTTCTTT
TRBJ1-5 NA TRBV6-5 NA CASSPSFLQPQHF TGTGCCAGCAGCCCCTCATTCCTTCAGCCCCAGCATTTT
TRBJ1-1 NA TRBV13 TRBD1 CASSSGGLTEAFF TGTGCCAGCAGTTCAGGGGGCTTAACTGAAGCTTTCTTT
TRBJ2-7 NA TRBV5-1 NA CASSLSGGGLYEQYF TGCGCCAGCAGCTTGTCGGGGGGCGGCCTATACGAGCAGTACTTC
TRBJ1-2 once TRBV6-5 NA CASSYSEQSPNYGYTF TGTGCCAGCAGTTACTCTGAGCAGTCTCCTAACTATGGCTACACCTTC
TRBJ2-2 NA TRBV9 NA CASSVELGELFF TGTGCCAGCAGCGTAGAGTTGGGGGAGCTGTTTTTT